Included here is one T cell receptor (beta chain) sequence, with context. This specimen comes from a study of blood T cell repertoires in COVID-19. V shed 9 bases and J 4 bases; nucleotides not matched to a gene: 6. CDR3 length: 12 residues. In germline, CDR1 is LGHNT, CDR2 FRNRAP. Symptom resolution, clearance, or two negative PCRs marked the recovered donors of Cohort 3. Here immunoSEQ multiplex PCR was the method, and the copy in TCRdb shows in-frame clones only, minus some. The sample lists about 160,000 clones, about four fifths occurring once. J is TRBJ2-7 and V is TRBV12-5; the match to TRBD2 covers 7 bases. This receptor was identified in a woman aged 55-70 years who had recovered from COVID-19. Sequenced input: PBMCs or T cells enriched from blood (not recorded which). The CDR3 loop is CASAGGSYEQYF. In DNA form, the CDR3 reads TGTGCTAGCGCCGGGGGGTCGTACGAGCAGTACTTC.